This passage covers 25 T cell receptor beta chains from one sample sequenced in a study of neurological immune-mediated disorders (dated by TCRdb to between 2017 and 2020). The receptor library was made with 5' RACE. The data were produced on an Illumina HiSeq 2500. Using fastp trimming at Q25 and MiXCR clonotype assembly, TCRdb reanalyzed the public sequencing data and kept in-frame beta chains. When rows share a CDR3 protein, they turn into one entry using the most common DNA and genes. The sample table records more than 20,000 distinct CDR3 sequences; approximately 2.7% of these occur just once. The ten largest clones add up to 2.3% of the sample. Source material: PBMCs. Source of these receptors: a woman between 45 and 65 years old with multiple sclerosis.

This clonotype was observed many times. The chain combines TRBV20-1 with TRBJ2-5, with D possibly matching TRBD2 (5 bases). This CDR3 has 13 amino acids. Germline CDR1 and CDR2: DFQATT and SNEGSKA (reference sequence). Between the trimmed V and J ends, which lost 2 bases and 9 bases, there was a span of 16 bases. The CDR3 DNA reads as TGCAGTGCTAGATTTCCCGGACCGGGGTCCCAGTACTTC. It translates to CSARFPGPGSQYF.

To note about this clonotype: One end of the junction fails to match germline, which may point to a read error. This sequence joins TRBV5-1 and TRBJ2-3; TRBD2 might be the D (7 bases). Germline values: CDR1 SGHRS, CDR2 YFSETQ. There are 15 residues in the CDR3. The CDR3 loop is CASSFGGPPVYTQYF. In DNA, the CDR3 is TGCGCCAGCAGCTTCGGGGGGCCGCCGGTTTATACACAGTATTTT. The whole variable domain, filled in from reference TRBV5-1 and TRBJ2-3, reads KAGVTQTPRYLIKTRGQQVTLSCSPISGHRSVSWYQQTPGQGLQFLFEYFSETQRNKGNFPGRFSGRQFSNSRSEMNVSTLELGDSALYLCASSFGGPPVYTQYFGPGTRLTVL.

This clonotype has a count of ten or more. The genes are TRBV20-1 and TRBJ2-5, with 12 bases lining up with TRBD2. With V trimmed by 5 bases and J by 4 bases, 5 bases remained unmatched. The V gene's germline CDR1 is DFQATT and CDR2 SNEGSKA (reference sequence). The CDR3 length is 14 residues. The CDR3 reads CSALTSGSVETQYF. The CDR3 DNA is TGCAGTGCTCTGACTAGCGGGAGCGTAGAGACCCAGTACTTC.

There are many counts of this clonotype. The chain employs TRBV11-2 and TRBJ2-7, with 9 nucleotides matching TRBD1. The trim removed 1 base at V and 2 bases at J, leaving 0 bases unmatched. The CDR3 covers 14 residues. Germline V CDR1 and CDR2: SGHAT, FQNNGV. DNA for the CDR3: TGTGCCAGCAGCTTAGGGACAGGGGCCTACGAGCAGTACTTC. This encodes CASSLGTGAYEQYF.

This clonotype is medium-sized by share. The J gene is TRBJ1-1, the V gene TRBV29-1; maybe TRBD1 (6 bases). Germline CDR1 and CDR2: SQVTM and ANQGSEA. There are 13 residues in the CDR3. V was clipped by 0 bases and J by 1 base, with 6 bases between them. CDR3 in DNA: TGCAGCGTTGAAGACAGGGGGAACACTGAAGCTTTCTTT. Protein sequence: CSVEDRGNTEAFF.

There are many counts of this clonotype. The chain is built from TRBV18 and TRBJ1-4; maybe TRBD1 (6 bases). Trimming stripped 3 bases from V and 6 bases from J, with 11 bases between. In germline, CDR1 is KGHSH, CDR2 LQKENI. This CDR3 has 14 residues. This CDR3 reads CASSPNQGYEKLFF. The DNA of the CDR3 is TGTGCCAGCTCACCCAACCAGGGGTATGAAAAACTGTTTTTT.

The sample holds many counts of this clonotype. V gene TRBV7-8 combines with J gene TRBJ1-4; 9 bases are a match to TRBD1. Germline CDR1 and CDR2: SGHVS and FQNEAQ. The CDR3 runs 16 residues. Trimming cost V 4 bases and J 3 bases; bases outside gene matches: 6. Here the CDR3 DNA reads TGTGCCAGCAGCTCCGGGACAGGGCGATCTAATGAAAAACTGTTTTTT. Translated, it gives CASSSGTGRSNEKLFF.

This clonotype was detected ten times or more. The chain is built from TRBV29-1 and TRBJ2-5, with D perhaps TRBD1 (6 bases). V was clipped by 4 bases and J by 5 bases, with 11 bases between them. The CDR3 spans 12 residues. From germline, CDR1 is SQVTM and CDR2 ANQGSEA. This CDR3 reads CSVGAGAETQYF. The CDR3 coding sequence is TGCAGCGTTGGGGCAGGGGCTGAGACCCAGTACTTC.

This chain uses TRBV10-3 with TRBJ2-3; D could derive from TRBD1 or TRBD2 (6 bases each). Germline CDR1 and CDR2: ENHRY and SYGVKD. The CDR3 length is 15 residues. V dropped 3 bases and J dropped 5 bases, with 15 bases sitting between them. CDR3 protein: CAISDLGGLGDTQYF. The CDR3 DNA reads TGTGCCATCAGTGACCTGGGGGGCCTGGGAGATACGCAGTATTTT.

This clonotype has at least ten counts. V gene TRBV29-1 combines with J gene TRBJ1-2; D is unresolved. This CDR3 spans 12 amino acids. The germline V gene has CDR1 SQVTM and CDR2 ANQGSEA. With 6 bases removed from V and 5 bases from J, the gap between germline ends came to 13 bases. The CDR3 here is CSVPVQRYGYTF. In DNA form, the CDR3 reads TGCAGCGTCCCTGTCCAGCGATATGGCTACACCTTC.

This chain uses TRBV5-1 with TRBJ1-2; D gene unclear. Trimming cost V 0 bases and J 5 bases, with 14 bases left between them. The germline gives CDR1 SGHRS, CDR2 YFSETQ. CDR3 size: 15 residues. The chain's CDR3 is CASSLGEGFHYGYTF. The CDR3 nucleotides read TGCGCCAGCAGCTTGGGAGAAGGCTTCCATTATGGCTACACCTTC.

This clonotype was recorded at least ten times. J is TRBJ2-7 and V is TRBV5-1; 13 bases map to TRBD2. The CDR3 covers 15 residues. In germline, CDR1 is SGHRS, CDR2 YFSETQ. V lost 4 bases, J lost 4 bases, and 5 bases stayed unmatched. The CDR3 reads CASSPRTSGSYEQYF. Written as DNA, the CDR3 is TGCGCCAGCAGCCCCCGGACTAGCGGGAGTTACGAGCAGTACTTC. Together with reference TRBV5-1 and TRBJ2-7, the CDR3 gives the full variable domain: KAGVTQTPRYLIKTRGQQVTLSCSPISGHRSVSWYQQTPGQGLQFLFEYFSETQRNKGNFPGRFSGRQFSNSRSEMNVSTLELGDSALYLCASSPRTSGSYEQYFGPGTRLTVT.

This clonotype was seen many times. V is TRBV29-1 and J is TRBJ2-2, with a possible D match to TRBD2 (6 bases). CDR3 size: 11 residues. The germline V gene encodes CDR1 SQVTM and CDR2 ANQGSEA. Trimming shortened V by 6 bases and J by 8 bases, and 10 bases separated the two germline ends. In DNA, the CDR3 is TGCAGCGTCAAGGAGGGGGGGGAGCTGTTTTTT. Amino acids: CSVKEGGELFF.

The chain is built from TRBV20-1 and TRBJ1-1, with a tentative D call TRBD1 (5 bases). Trimming pared 7 bases from V and 3 bases from J, leaving 12 bases between. Germline CDR1 and CDR2: DFQATT and SNEGSKA (reference sequence). The CDR3 spans 12 residues. This chain's CDR3 is CSGAGDDTEAFF. The CDR3 coding sequence is TGCAGTGGGGCTGGGGACGACACTGAAGCTTTCTTT.

This clonotype was counted at least ten times. V is TRBV20-1 and J is TRBJ2-3; the D gene is possibly TRBD2 (6 bases). The CDR3 is 13 amino acids. The germline gives CDR1 DFQATT, CDR2 SNEGSKA (reference sequence). Trimming removed 3 bases from V and 2 bases from J, with 9 bases in between. In DNA, the CDR3 is TGCAGTGCTAGCGGGACTGCCACAGATACGCAGTATTTT. As protein: CSASGTATDTQYF.

This clonotype was seen repeatedly, ten times or more. This rearrangement joins TRBV20-1 to TRBJ2-3; D unclear. CDR1 DFQATT and CDR2 SNEGSKA come from the germline V gene (reference sequence). Trimming stripped 2 bases from V and 5 bases from J, with 5 bases between. The CDR3 is 11 residues long. For the CDR3, the DNA is TGCAGTGCTAGAATACAAGATACGCAGTATTTT. Amino acid sequence: CSARIQDTQYF.

This clonotype is termed medium-sized. This chain connects TRBV7-9 to TRBJ2-5; perhaps D is TRBD1 or TRBD2 (5 bases each). V gave up 1 base and J gave up 4 bases, with 10 bases separating them. Germline-derived CDR1 and CDR2 are SEHNR and FQNEAQ (reference sequence). The CDR3 extends over 14 amino acids. The CDR3: CASSLGGTGETQYF. CDR3 DNA: TGTGCCAGCAGCTTAGGAGGGACGGGAGAGACCCAGTACTTC.

Ten or more counts support this clonotype. This rearrangement joins TRBV12-3 or TRBV12-4 to TRBJ2-5; D may be TRBD1 or TRBD2 (5 bases each). V shed 7 bases and J shed 2 bases, with 11 bases lying between them. The length of the CDR3 is 13 residues. CDR3 sequence: CASNRGAQETQYF. The CDR3 coding sequence is TGTGCCAGCAACCGAGGGGCGCAAGAGACCCAGTACTTC.

This rearrangement joins TRBV9 to TRBJ1-1, with D unclear. CDR3 length equals 16 residues. Germline values: CDR1 SGDLS, CDR2 YYNGEE. The V end was cut by 0 bases, the J end by 1 base, with 13 bases between. The CDR3 reads CASSVGTLVTNTEAFF. In DNA form, the CDR3 reads TGTGCCAGCAGCGTAGGGACCTTAGTAACGAACACTGAAGCTTTCTTT.

The CDR3 DNA sequence: TGTGCCAGCAGCTTAAGCTGGGGGCGAGAGACCCAGTACTTC. It translates to CASSLSWGRETQYF. This chain joins TRBV11-2 and TRBJ2-5; the D gene is possibly TRBD1 (6 bases). Germline CDR1 and CDR2: SGHAT and FQNNGV. V lost 2 bases to trimming and J lost 4 bases, with 11 bases between them. The CDR3 contains 14 residues.

This clonotype was picked up many times. J is TRBJ1-1 and V is TRBV12-3 or TRBV12-4; D not certain. Between the trimmed V and J ends, which lost 7 bases and 4 bases, there was a span of 13 bases. This CDR3 is built from 13 residues. The CDR3 reads CASTQIAVTEAFF. The CDR3 DNA reads as TGTGCCAGCACCCAAATAGCAGTCACTGAAGCTTTCTTT.

This clonotype was counted at least ten times. One end of the junction fails to match germline, which may point to a read error. This sequence joins TRBV25-1 and TRBJ1-5, with a weak D call TRBD1 (6 bases). CDR1 and CDR2 (germline): MGHDK, SYGVNS. This CDR3 contains 13 residues. CDR3 nucleotides: TGTGCCAGCAGCAGGGGTGGGCTACAGCCCCAGAATTTT. Translated: CASSRGGLQPQNF. Variable domain in full (rest from reference TRBV25-1 and TRBJ1-5): EADIYQTPRYLVIGTGKKITLECSQTMGHDKMYWYQQDPGMELHLIHYSYGVNSTEKGDLSSESTVSRIRTEHFPLTLESARPSHTSQYLCASSRGGLQPQNFGDGTRLSIL.

This clonotype was counted many times. V gene TRBV20-1 combines with J gene TRBJ2-1; 10 bases map to TRBD2. Germline CDR1 DFQATT, CDR2 SNEGSKA (reference sequence). The CDR3 loop spans 16 amino acids. V gave up 0 bases and J gave up 9 bases; unmatched junction bases: 11. The CDR3 spells CSARDPASGRMGEQFF. CDR3 nucleotide sequence: TGCAGTGCTAGAGATCCGGCTAGCGGGAGAATGGGTGAGCAGTTCTTC.

This clonotype was seen ten or more times. The V call is TRBV20-1, the J call TRBJ2-5; TRBD1 might be the D (5 bases). The CDR3 extends over 14 amino acids. Looked up from germline, CDR1 is DFQATT and CDR2 is SNEGSKA (reference sequence). Deletions cut 1 base from V and 8 bases from J, with 17 bases between. The CDR3 region has the DNA TGCAGTGCTAGAGTGGACACCTTTTTACGAACCCAGTACTTC. It translates to CSARVDTFLRTQYF.

In its sample, this clonotype was seen many times. The V gene is TRBV20-1, the J gene TRBJ2-5; D is undetermined. V was clipped by 4 bases and J by 4 bases, with 4 bases between them. This CDR3 contains 10 residues. Germline V gene data show CDR1 as DFQATT and CDR2 as SNEGSKA (reference sequence). CDR3 protein: CSANGETQYF. The CDR3 coding sequence is TGCAGTGCTAACGGAGAGACCCAGTACTTC.